Each of the 17 T cell receptor beta chains below was sequenced from the same sample in a study of blood T cell repertoires in COVID-19. Method: immunoSEQ multiplex PCR; TCRdb's copy keeps in-frame clones and lacks some. The table lists about 47,000 clones, roughly 88% of them singletons. The sample taken for sequencing was peripheral blood. All receptors derive from a middle-aged man with active COVID-19.

The chain employs TRBV5-8 and TRBJ1-5; D perhaps matches TRBD1 (5 bases). In germline, CDR1 is SGHTS, CDR2 YDEGEE. Trimming pared 0 bases from V and 2 bases from J, leaving 12 bases between. The CDR3 contains 16 residues. DNA of the CDR3: TGTGCCAGCAGCTTGGCTCAGGGCTTGGGCAATCAGCCCCAGCATTTT. It encodes CASSLAQGLGNQPQHF.

The CDR3 reads CASEDSYYNEQFF. CDR3 coding DNA: TGTGCCAGCGAGGACAGTTACTACAATGAGCAGTTCTTC. The chain has TRBV6-5 and TRBJ2-1; weak D call: TRBD1 (6 bases). The CDR3 spans 13 residues. The V end was cut by 8 bases, the J end by 3 bases, with 11 bases between. CDR1 MNHEY and CDR2 SVGAGI come from the germline V gene.

This clone was observed once. The V and J genes are TRBV30 and TRBJ2-7; 9 bases fit TRBD2. Trimming took 5 bases from V and 6 from J; bases not matched to a gene: 14. The CDR3 spans 15 residues. Looked up from germline, CDR1 is GTSNPN and CDR2 is SVGIG (reference sequence). CDR3 nucleotide sequence: TGTGCCTGGGGGTCCCGTGGTAGCGGGAGACGCGAGCAGTACGTC. This sequence encodes CAWGSRGSGRREQYV.

The chain uses TRBV6-2 or TRBV6-3 and TRBJ2-5; no firm D call. The germline CDR1 and CDR2 sequences are MNHEY and SVGEGT. CDR3 length: 12 residues. V lost 6 bases and J lost 2, with 7 bases in between. CDR3 bases: TGTGCCAGCAGCACACAACAAGAGACCCAGTACTTC. Translation gives CASSTQQETQYF.

In its sample, this clone was seen once. The rearrangement joins TRBV12-3 or TRBV12-4 to TRBJ1-2, with D uncertain. The CDR3 contains 11 residues. Trimming took 6 bases from V and 2 from J, leaving 4 bases between them. The CDR3 coding sequence is TGTGCCAGCAGCTCCAACTATGGCTACACCTTC. Protein product: CASSSNYGYTF.

The V and J genes are TRBV27 and TRBJ1-4; no clear D gene. The CDR3 consists of 14 residues. V lost 6 bases to trimming and J lost 7 bases, with 15 bases between them. Looked up from germline, CDR1 is MNHEY and CDR2 is SMNVEV (reference sequence). The CDR3 nucleotides are TGTGCCAGCAGGGGAAGGGTGGGGAGTGAAAAACTGTTTTTT. Residues: CASRGRVGSEKLFF.

The chain carries TRBV7-2 and TRBJ2-1; D remains ambiguous. Looked up from germline, CDR1 is SGHTA and CDR2 is FQGNSA. The CDR3 has 18 amino acids. Trimming removed 1 base from V and 7 bases from J, with 23 bases in between. The CDR3 sequence is CASSLVSVVQRVDNEQFF. DNA of the CDR3: TGTGCCAGCAGCTTAGTTTCCGTCGTCCAGCGAGTTGATAATGAGCAGTTCTTC.

This clone has only one observation. V is TRBV5-5 and J is TRBJ1-5; D is ambiguous. This CDR3 comprises 14 residues. The V and J ends lost 1 base and 5 bases respectively, with 10 bases between them. The germline gives CDR1 SGHKS, CDR2 YYEKEE (reference sequence). CDR3 in amino acids: CASSLLLGDQPQHF. In nucleotides, the CDR3 is TGTGCCAGCAGCTTGCTTTTAGGAGATCAGCCCCAGCATTTT.

The genes are TRBV10-2 and TRBJ2-7; D call uncertain. This CDR3 contains 12 residues. The V gene lost 6 bases and the J gene lost 3 bases, with 9 bases spanning the gap. In germline, CDR1 is WSHSY, CDR2 SAAADI. CDR3 sequence reads: CASSYGFYEQYV. CDR3 bases: TGCGCCAGCAGCTACGGGTTCTACGAGCAGTACGTC.

This chain connects TRBV6-5 to TRBJ2-5; no clear D. Between the trimmed V and J ends, which lost 7 bases and 2 bases, there was a span of 11 bases. From germline, CDR1 is MNHEY and CDR2 SVGAGI. The CDR3 extends over 13 amino acids. The CDR3 sequence: CASTAAIQETQYF. The CDR3 nucleotides are TGTGCCAGCACGGCGGCTATTCAAGAGACCCAGTACTTC.

The rearrangement joins TRBV3-1 (or the pseudogene TRBV3-2) to TRBJ2-7; D gene unclear. The CDR3 has 11 amino acids. The V and J ends lost 5 bases and 4 bases respectively, with 6 bases between them. The germline gives CDR1 LGHDT, CDR2 YNNKEL (reference sequence). Written as DNA, the CDR3 is TGTGCCAGCAGCTCCTTTTACGAGCAGTACTTC. Protein sequence: CASSSFYEQYF.

CDR3 in amino acids: CASSYVAGMHTQYF. The DNA for the CDR3 is TGTGCCAGCAGTTACGTAGCGGGGATGCATACGCAGTATTTT. The rearrangement uses TRBV6-6 and TRBJ2-3; TRBD2 agrees at 8 bases. Germline trimming cut 2 bases from V and 7 bases from J; bases unmatched to any gene: 5. This CDR3 contains 14 residues. Germline values: CDR1 MNHNY, CDR2 SVGAGI (reference sequence).

The chain combines TRBV7-2 with TRBJ2-4, with D possibly matching TRBD1 (8 bases). Between the trimmed V and J ends, which lost 8 bases and 11 bases, there was a span of 19 bases. The CDR3 consists of 13 residues. Germline loops: CDR1 SGHTA, CDR2 FQGNSA. CDR3 protein: CASSGNRGGLQYF. The CDR3 DNA follows: TGTGCCAGCTCCGGGAACAGGGGGGGGCTTCAGTACTTC.

The CDR3 coding sequence is TGTGCCAGCTCATATCCGACAGCTAACTATGGCTACACCTTC. Residues: CASSYPTANYGYTF. The chain employs TRBV18 and TRBJ1-2; possible D gene TRBD1, 5 bases. Germline-derived CDR1 and CDR2 are KGHSH and LQKENI. This CDR3 is 14 amino acids long. V was clipped by 5 bases and J by 0 bases, with 10 bases between them. The full variable domain, its missing parts supplied by reference TRBV18 and TRBJ1-2, is NAGVMQNPRHLVRRRGQEARLRCSPMKGHSHVYWYRQLPEEGLKFMVYLQKENIIDESGMPKERFSAEFPKEGPSILRIQQVVRGDSAAYFCASSYPTANYGYTFGSGTRLTVV.

The chain is built from TRBV7-2 and TRBJ2-1, with D possibly being TRBD2 (5 bases). V shed 2 bases and J shed 4 bases, with 12 bases lying between them. CDR1 and CDR2 (germline): SGHTA, FQGNSA. There are 15 residues in the CDR3. The CDR3 spells CASSLSPRGYNEQFF. CDR3 sequence (DNA): TGTGCCAGCAGCTTATCACCAAGAGGGTACAATGAGCAGTTCTTC.

This rearrangement joins TRBV4-1 to TRBJ2-3; 8 bases line up with TRBD2. This CDR3 region has 16 residues. Trimming at V came to 4 bases and at J to 1 base, leaving 7 bases not matched to a gene. In germline, CDR1 is MGHRA, CDR2 YSYEKL. This CDR3 reads CASSRPELAGTDTQYF. CDR3 sequence (DNA): TGCGCCAGCAGCCGACCCGAACTAGCGGGCACAGATACGCAGTATTTT.

The chain is built from TRBV5-8 and TRBJ2-3; 9 positions agree with TRBD2. J gave up 3 bases and V 6 bases, and 14 bases lay outside the gene matches. Germline V CDR1 and CDR2: SGHTS, YDEGEE. The CDR3 length is 17 residues. The CDR3 coding sequence is TGTGCCAGCACCACCGCATGGCTAGCGGGACAAACAGATACGCAGTATTTT. Translated, it gives CASTTAWLAGQTDTQYF.